The present T cell receptor (beta chain) was sequenced within a study of glioma-infiltrating T cells after dendritic cell vaccination. V dropped 1 base and J dropped 14 bases, with 12 bases sitting between them. Germline CDR1 reads MGHDK; CDR2 reads SYGVNS. The CDR3 is 12 residues long. Libraries were prepared by immunoSEQ multiplex PCR; TCRdb keeps only in-frame clonotypes and omits some of them. Of 93,000 or so clones listed, about four fifths are singletons. The sequence derives from a human donor with glioblastoma. The chain combines TRBV25-1 with TRBJ2-1; a possible D gene is TRBD1 (5 bases). The sample consisted of blood, taken before dendritic cell vaccination. As DNA, the CDR3 is TGTGCCAGCAGTGAATCCAGGGCCGAGAAGTTCTTC. Encoded protein: CASSESRAEKFF.